Given below is one TCR beta chain in context. The antigen remains unidentified. The entry originates in a study of PD-1 blockade in classical Hodgkin lymphoma. Study observations and caveats: Newly diagnosed patients were reported to exhibit reduced baseline TCR diversity relative to healthy donors. Possible causes of repertoire differences, disease activity or prior therapy, remain undefined.

This CDR3 is 14 amino acids long. From germline, CDR1 is MNHNY and CDR2 SVGAGI (reference sequence). V dropped 4 bases and J dropped 7 bases, with 13 bases sitting between them. Data came from immunoSEQ multiplex PCR; TCRdb stores just in-frame clones and leaves some out. The sample carries about 16,000 clones, around 92% recorded once. Stated time point: newly diagnosed, previously untreated cHL patient sample. The study purified CD4+ T cells from thawed PBMCs using magnetic negative selection. Untreated, newly diagnosed classical Hodgkin lymphoma PBMCs served for comparison. Sequencing was carried out using CD4+ T cells from blood. The V call is TRBV6-6, the J call TRBJ1-4; D is ambiguous. This TCR was sampled from a human donor with classical Hodgkin lymphoma. CDR3 amino acids: CASSLNPDFEKLFF. For the CDR3, the DNA is TGTGCCAGCAGTTTGAATCCGGACTTTGAAAAACTGTTTTTT.